The T cell receptor beta chain described here comes from a study of T-cell reconstitution after alpha-beta-depleted transplantation in children. A TCRbeta library incorporating unique molecular identifiers was prepared. TCRdb independently ran MiXCR on the PCR reads; one entry per CDR3 protein. The repertoire includes approximately 520,000 distinct CDR3 sequences, around a third of them detected once, and 2% to 3% sits in the top ten. Trimming took 0 bases from V and 4 from J, leaving 10 bases between them. Germline V CDR1 and CDR2: MNHEY, SVGEGT. There are 15 residues in the CDR3. The receptor's source is a human donor who donated a stem cell graft to a child with aplastic anemia. The specimen comprised PBMCs from the stem cell graft donor, sampled from the stem cell graft. V is TRBV6-2 or TRBV6-3 and J is TRBJ2-1; D gene uncertain. The CDR3 nucleotides are TGTGCCAGCAGTTACTCCGTGGCAGGATACAATGAGCAGTTCTTC. This codes for CASSYSVAGYNEQFF.